This is a list of T cell receptor beta chains from one sample in a study of T cells in Graves' hyperthyroidism and ophthalmopathy. MiXCR, applied by TCRdb to the multiplex PCR reads, yields one record per CDR3 protein. The profile shows about 590,000 distinct CDR3 sequences, approximately 14% of them singletons. Sequencing was performed on blood. The receptors here all came from a woman aged 18-29 years with Graves' ophthalmopathy. Each CDR3 is given with its conserved first and last residue. D genes are given only for firm matches. Clone size is not always given. Where it is, it says once, few, many or a class for expanded clones.

V gene	clone size	D gene	CDR3 length	J gene	CDR3 protein	CDR3 DNA
TRBV29-1	.	TRBD1	14	TRBJ1-1	CGVFEATGGSEAFF	TGCGGCGTCTTTGAGGCCACAGGGGGCTCTGAAGCTTTCTTT
TRBV15	few	.	19	TRBJ2-4	CATSPTRHRPQLEQNIQYF	TGTGCCACCAGCCCCACACGTCATCGGCCTCAACTAGAACAAAACATTCAGTACTTC
TRBV19	few	.	17	TRBJ1-2	CASSIGIVQGRSYGYTF	TGTGCCAGTAGTATAGGAATAGTTCAGGGCAGGAGCTATGGCTACACCTTC
TRBV10-3	many	.	14	TRBJ1-1	CAISDQGRNTEAFF	TGTGCCATCAGTGATCAGGGGAGGAACACTGAAGCTTTCTTT
TRBV20-1	many	.	13	TRBJ1-1	CNPGGRDGTEAFF	TGCAACCCGGGGGGGAGGGACGGCACTGAAGCTTTCTTT
TRBV6-2/TRBV6-3	many	.	18	TRBJ2-7	CASSWEYLKQGSWYEQYF	TGTGCCAGCAGCTGGGAGTACCTCAAACAGGGATCTTGGTACGAGCAGTACTTC
TRBV27	many	.	20	TRBJ2-1	CASSLSPAMVGSGSYNEQFF	TGTGCCAGCAGTTTATCCCCGGCGATGGTCGGGTCCGGCTCCTACAATGAGCAGTTCTTC
TRBV3-1	many	.	15	TRBJ2-7	CASSPRSPASYEQYF	TGTGCCAGCAGCCCACGAAGCCCAGCCTCCTACGAGCAGTACTTC
TRBV4-1	.	.	13	TRBJ2-7	CASSQGQQGKQYF	TGCGCCAGCAGCCAAGGGCAACAGGGCAAGCAGTACTTC
TRBV20-1	many	.	16	TRBJ2-1	CSARPQGWGSYNEQFF	TGCAGTGCTAGACCGCAGGGATGGGGCTCCTACAATGAGCAGTTCTTC
TRBV28	.	.	15	TRBJ2-4	CASSSDGGRARIRYF	TGTGCCAGCAGTTCCGACGGAGGCAGGGCGAGAATTCGGTACTTC
TRBV12-3/TRBV12-4	many	.	16	TRBJ1-4	CASSPHSGKVDEKLFF	TGTGCCAGCAGTCCGCATTCGGGGAAGGTCGATGAAAAACTGTTTTTT
TRBV11-2	many	.	15	TRBJ2-5	CASSSSPSPQETQYF	TGTGCCAGCAGCTCCAGCCCGTCCCCGCAAGAGACCCAGTACTTC
TRBV11-1	few	.	15	TRBJ2-4	CASSQLGLAKNIQYF	TGTGCCAGCAGCCAGCTGGGACTAGCCAAAAACATTCAGTACTTC
TRBV18	many	.	14	TRBJ2-2	CASSPQVDTGELFF	TGTGCCAGCTCACCACAGGTGGACACCGGGGAGCTGTTTTTT
TRBV2	many	TRBD2	14	TRBJ2-5	CASSERLGGETQYF	TGTGCCAGCTCCGAAAGGCTGGGAGGGGAGACCCAGTACTTC
TRBV28	many	.	13	TRBJ2-2	CASSFVYGGELFF	TGTGCCAGCAGTTTTGTTTATGGCGGGGAGCTGTTTTTT
TRBV7-9	many	TRBD1	15	TRBJ2-7	CASSFAQGVSYEQYF	TGTGCCAGCAGCTTCGCGCAGGGGGTTTCCTACGAGCAGTACTTC
TRBV19	.	TRBD2	15	TRBJ2-7	CASSPADGRAHEQYF	TGTGCCAGTAGTCCTGCTGACGGGAGGGCCCACGAGCAGTACTTC
TRBV6-1	few	.	17	TRBJ1-1	CASSPPSRKVLNTEAFF	TGTGCCAGCAGTCCGCCGTCGAGGAAAGTACTGAACACTGAAGCTTTCTTT
TRBV6-1	many	TRBD1	15	TRBJ2-5	CASSARQGTQETQYF	TGTGCCAGCAGTGCCCGACAGGGTACCCAAGAGACCCAGTACTTC
TRBV25-1	few	TRBD1	14	TRBJ1-2	CASSDRDRFYGYTF	TGTGCCAGCAGTGACCGGGACAGGTTCTATGGCTACACCTTC
TRBV7-2	.	TRBD1	17	TRBJ1-3	CASSSTTRDRGGNTIYF	TGTGCCAGCAGCAGTACCACCCGGGACAGGGGGGGAAACACCATATATTTT
TRBV20-1	.	.	14	TRBJ2-2	CSARATALDGELFF	TGCAGTGCTAGAGCGACAGCTCTGGATGGGGAGCTGTTTTTT
TRBV28	many	TRBD1	13	TRBJ2-7	CASTRTGGYEQYF	TGTGCCAGCACGCGGACAGGGGGTTACGAGCAGTACTTC